This T cell receptor beta chain was documented in a study of blood T cell repertoires in COVID-19. Study details: Acute and convalescent COVID-19 specimens originated in the United States, Italy and Spain. The cDNA or gDNA used as material had been derived from T cells, B-cell-depleted T cells, or PBMCs.

Study processing details: Estimates of nucleated cell counts were drawn from the amplification of reference gene primers. Data came from immunoSEQ multiplex PCR; TCRdb stores just in-frame clones and leaves some out. Clone size and V and J calls were adopted from that table, with D and trimming inferred from the DNA. The data show a few hundred thousand clones, around 87% seen once. The CDR3 runs to 17 residues. Trimming removed 0 bases at V and 3 bases at J, with 15 bases between. Looked up from germline, CDR1 is MNHEY and CDR2 is SVGEGT. The sequencing input was peripheral blood. The receptor's source is a woman in her sixties or seventies with active or convalescent COVID-19. The gene calls are TRBV6-2 or TRBV6-3 and TRBJ2-1; a possible D gene is TRBD2 (7 bases). CDR3 sequence reads: CASSYSIRGADYNEQFF. CDR3 DNA: TGTGCCAGCAGTTACTCGATCCGGGGGGCAGACTACAATGAGCAGTTCTTC.